These 2 T cell receptor beta chains came from one sample sequenced in a study of blood T cells in healthy people across ages (dated by TCRdb to about 2015). Library preparation employed 5' RACE. The data were produced on an Illumina HiSeq 2500. A second roughly 6 to 12 cycle PCR used a sample-barcoded 5' primer and a J-beta primer mix. TCRdb reprocessing: public reads trimmed at Q25 with fastp, clones called with MiXCR, in-frame beta chains kept. Every entry covers one CDR3 protein and lists the most common genes and DNA from its rows. The sample profile shows around 1,100,000 distinct CDR3 sequences; approximately 38% of them were found once. The top ten hold around 13% of the sample. Sequenced input: blood. The receptors were gathered from a young man in good health.

V gene TRBV20-1 combines with J gene TRBJ2-7; the D gene is possibly TRBD1 (6 bases). Germline CDR1 is DFQATT and CDR2 is SNEGSKA (reference sequence). This CDR3 spans 15 amino acids. V dropped 4 bases and J dropped 7 bases, with 23 bases sitting between them. Here the CDR3 DNA reads TGCAGTGCTATTATTCGACAGATTGGGACAAATGAGCAGTACTTC. Translation: CSAIIRQIGTNEQYF.

This clonotype has a handful of counts. The V and J genes are TRBV7-2 and TRBJ2-1, with 7 bases that match TRBD1. Looked up from germline, CDR1 is SGHTA and CDR2 is FQGNSA. V was pared by 7 bases and J by 7 bases, with 10 bases of the junction left unmatched. The CDR3 is 14 amino acids. The CDR3: CASNSGGTANEQFF. The DNA for the CDR3 is TGTGCCAGCAACTCAGGGGGTACGGCGAATGAGCAGTTCTTC.